This T cell receptor (beta chain) derives from a study of T-cell reconstitution after alpha-beta-depleted transplantation in children (TCRdb year 2016). Study-level background: T-cell immune reconstitution after TCRalphabeta/CD19-depleted allogeneic hematopoietic cell transplantation in children was quantitatively tracked in the study by means of TCR repertoire profiling.

This specimen's treatment or condition label, interpreted: allogeneic hematopoietic cell transplantation with graft depleted of TCRalphabeta T cells and CD19 B cells. The children who served as transplant recipients had been given grafts of TCRalphabeta/CD19-depleted allogeneic hematopoietic cells. The full study reports these points: Apparently early alphabetaT-cell count recovery about two months after transplant reportedly relied on only several hundred rapidly expanded clones derived from non-depleted graft cells. The frequencies of hyperexpanded clones fell over the following months, and after one year, T-cell counts and TCRbeta diversity were mostly attributed to newly produced T cells. In some patients, the high TCRbeta diversity seen at day 60 was put down to recipient T cells and intrathymic progenitors that had survived conditioning.

The method was PCR. Instrument used: Illumina HiSeq 2500. TCR libraries were prepared with molecular barcoding, using unique molecular identifiers to normalize TCRbeta repertoire quantification. The public reads were reprocessed in TCRdb via fastp at Q25 and MiXCR, keeping in-frame beta chains. Each CDR3 protein gets just one entry, which takes the most common genes and DNA from the rows behind it. This sample comprises around 490,000 distinct CDR3 sequences, about an eighth of them detected only once. Approximately 14% of the sample lies in the top ten. Turning to this clonotype: Its antigen is not yet known. One base away there is no much larger clone; base qualities are not given.

In the germline V gene, CDR1 corresponds to MNHEY and CDR2 to SVGAGI. From V the trimming removes 6 bases and from J it removes 3 bases, while the gene matches leave 0 bases of the junction unaccounted for. From cysteine to phenylalanine, the CDR3 is 12 amino acids long. Only the CDR3 DNA is retained, 36 bases long and in frame from the first base. The sequence derives from a female patient aged 2-10 years who had a stem cell transplant for aplastic anemia, so the T cells may come from the graft donor. The input for sequencing was PBMCs, mostly from graft donor cells, taken 180 days after TCRalphabeta/CD19-depleted stem cell transplant. The sequence is built from TRBV6-5 and TRBJ1-2; the central 8 bases match TRBD1. Here is the DNA: TGTGCCAGCAGACAGGGGGACTATGGCTACACCTTC. This codes for CASRQGDYGYTF.